This T cell receptor (beta chain) was sequenced during a study of tumor and adjacent non-tumor tissue in lung cancer. Turning to the study itself: Histology: 12 adenocarcinoma, a couple of squamous cell carcinoma, 1 small cell lung cancer. Samples averaged around 3.9 million productive TCRbeta reads each. Notes on the study in general: Significantly higher TCR diversity was found in tumor than normal lung.

The template was RNA from unsorted bulk tissue. In the case of this clonotype: Antigen: not known.

The germline V gene has CDR1 SNHLY and CDR2 FYNNEI. V dropped 4 bases and J dropped 5 bases, with 13 bases sitting between them. The CDR3 consists of 14 residues. TCRbeta libraries were built with three rounds of nested PCR, modified from ARM-PCR. TCRdb redid the calling of the multiplex PCR reads with MiXCR, one entry per CDR3 protein. The sample includes 75,000 to 95,000 distinct CDR3 sequences, 67% of them seen just once. Sequencing was performed on lung tumor tissue. This sequence joins TRBV2 and TRBJ2-3; D is undetermined. This clonotype was obtained from a man in his sixties with non-small cell lung cancer. The CDR3 coding sequence is TGTGCCAGCAGTGCGACCGCTTTCATAGATACGCAGTATTTT. It translates to CASSATAFIDTQYF.